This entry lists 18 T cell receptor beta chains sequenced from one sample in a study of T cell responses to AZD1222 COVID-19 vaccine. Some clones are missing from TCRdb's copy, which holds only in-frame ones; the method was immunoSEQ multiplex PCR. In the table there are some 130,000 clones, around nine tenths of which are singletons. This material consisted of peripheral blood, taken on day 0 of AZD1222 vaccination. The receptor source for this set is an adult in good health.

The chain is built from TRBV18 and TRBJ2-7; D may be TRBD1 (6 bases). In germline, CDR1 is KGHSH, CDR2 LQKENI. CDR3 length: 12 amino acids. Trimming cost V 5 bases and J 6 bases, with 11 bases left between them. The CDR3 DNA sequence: TGTGCCAGCTCAAAAACAGGGACCGAGCAGTACTTC. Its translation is CASSKTGTEQYF.

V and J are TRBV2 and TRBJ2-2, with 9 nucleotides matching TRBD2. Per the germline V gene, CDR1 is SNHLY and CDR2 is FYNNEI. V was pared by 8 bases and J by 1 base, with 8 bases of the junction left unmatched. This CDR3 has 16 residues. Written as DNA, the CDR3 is TGTGCCAGCGCACGACTAGCGGCTAAGAACACCGGGGAGCTGTTTTTT. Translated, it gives CASARLAAKNTGELFF.

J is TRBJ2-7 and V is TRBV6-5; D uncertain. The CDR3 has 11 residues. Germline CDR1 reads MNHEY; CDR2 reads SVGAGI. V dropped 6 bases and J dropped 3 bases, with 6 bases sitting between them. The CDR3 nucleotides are TGTGCCAGCAGCCGGAACTACGAGCAGTACTTC. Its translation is CASSRNYEQYF.

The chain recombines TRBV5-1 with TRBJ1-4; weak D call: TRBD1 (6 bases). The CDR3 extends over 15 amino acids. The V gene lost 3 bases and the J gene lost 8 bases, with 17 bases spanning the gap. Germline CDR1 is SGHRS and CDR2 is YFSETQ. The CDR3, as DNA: TGCGCCAGCAGCTCCGGGACACTCGGCAGAGAAAAACTGTTTTTT. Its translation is CASSSGTLGREKLFF.

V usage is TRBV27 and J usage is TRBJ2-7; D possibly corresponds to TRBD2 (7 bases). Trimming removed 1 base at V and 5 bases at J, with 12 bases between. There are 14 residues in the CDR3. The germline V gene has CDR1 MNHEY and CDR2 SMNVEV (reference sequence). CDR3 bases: TGTGCCAGCAGTTTATGGCAGGGGAGGGACGAGCAGTACTTC. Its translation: CASSLWQGRDEQYF.

CDR3 bases: TGTGCCAGCAGCGTAGGCGGGAGTGGTTACAATGAGCAGTTCTTC. This gives the protein CASSVGGSGYNEQFF. This rearrangement joins TRBV9 to TRBJ2-1, with 7 bases fitting TRBD2. The CDR3 consists of 15 residues. The V and J ends lost 0 bases and 4 bases, in that order; junction bases with no gene match: 4. Germline V gives CDR1 SGDLS, CDR2 YYNGEE.

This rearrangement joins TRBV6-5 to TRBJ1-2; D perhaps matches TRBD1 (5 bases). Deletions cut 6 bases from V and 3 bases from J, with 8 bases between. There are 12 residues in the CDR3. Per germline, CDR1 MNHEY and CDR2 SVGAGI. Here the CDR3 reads CASREGYYGYTF. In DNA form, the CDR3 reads TGTGCCAGCAGGGAGGGGTACTATGGCTACACCTTC.

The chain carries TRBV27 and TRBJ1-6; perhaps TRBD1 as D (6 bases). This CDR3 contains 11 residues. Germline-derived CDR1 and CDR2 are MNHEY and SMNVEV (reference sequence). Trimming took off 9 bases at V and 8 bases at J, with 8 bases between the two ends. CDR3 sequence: CASKGDSPLHF. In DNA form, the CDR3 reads TGTGCCAGTAAGGGGGATTCACCCCTCCACTTT.

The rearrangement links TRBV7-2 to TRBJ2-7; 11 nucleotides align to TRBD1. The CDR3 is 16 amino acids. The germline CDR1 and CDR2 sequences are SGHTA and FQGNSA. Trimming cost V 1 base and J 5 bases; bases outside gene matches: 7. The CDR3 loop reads CASSLVVGQGGHEQYF. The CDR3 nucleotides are TGTGCCAGCAGCTTAGTAGTGGGACAGGGGGGACACGAGCAGTACTTC.

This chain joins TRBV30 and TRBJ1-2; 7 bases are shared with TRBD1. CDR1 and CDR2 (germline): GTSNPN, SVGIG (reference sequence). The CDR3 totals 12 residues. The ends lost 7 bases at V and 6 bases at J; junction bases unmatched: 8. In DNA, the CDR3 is TGTGCCTTGTACAGGGGAATTGATGGCTACACCTTC. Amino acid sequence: CALYRGIDGYTF.

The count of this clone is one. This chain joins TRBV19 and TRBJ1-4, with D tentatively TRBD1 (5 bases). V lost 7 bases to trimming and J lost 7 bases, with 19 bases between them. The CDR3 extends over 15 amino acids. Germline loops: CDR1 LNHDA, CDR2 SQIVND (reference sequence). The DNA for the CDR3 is TGTGCCAGTATTGGCCAACGGGGCCGCGGTGAAAAACTGTTTTTT. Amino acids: CASIGQRGRGEKLFF.

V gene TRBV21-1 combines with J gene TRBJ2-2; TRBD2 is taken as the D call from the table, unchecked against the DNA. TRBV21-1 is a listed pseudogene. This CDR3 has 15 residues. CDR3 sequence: CASSEAGEDTGELFF. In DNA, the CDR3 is TGTGCCAGCAGCGAAGCGGGAGAAGACACCGGGGAGCTGTTTTTT.

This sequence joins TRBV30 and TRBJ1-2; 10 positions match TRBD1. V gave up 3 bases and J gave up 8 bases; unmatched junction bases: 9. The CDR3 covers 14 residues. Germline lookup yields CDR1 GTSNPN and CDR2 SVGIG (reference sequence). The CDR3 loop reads CAWSLGQGLFGYTF. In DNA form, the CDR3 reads TGTGCCTGGAGCCTGGGACAGGGGTTGTTCGGCTACACCTTC.

CDR3 nucleotides: TGTGCCATCCACGGGACGAACACTGAAGCTTTCTTT. Protein: CAIHGTNTEAFF. The gene calls are TRBV10-3 and TRBJ1-1; D is possibly TRBD1 (5 bases). This CDR3 contains 12 residues. Germline CDR1 ENHRY, CDR2 SYGVKD. Trimming took off 8 bases at V and 1 base at J, with 8 bases between the two ends.

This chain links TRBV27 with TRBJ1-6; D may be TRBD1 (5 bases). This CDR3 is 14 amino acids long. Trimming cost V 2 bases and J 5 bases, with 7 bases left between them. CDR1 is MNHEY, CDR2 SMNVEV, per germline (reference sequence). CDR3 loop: CASSLRGNNSPLHF. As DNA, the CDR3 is TGTGCCAGCAGTTTACGGGGGAATAATTCACCCCTCCACTTT.

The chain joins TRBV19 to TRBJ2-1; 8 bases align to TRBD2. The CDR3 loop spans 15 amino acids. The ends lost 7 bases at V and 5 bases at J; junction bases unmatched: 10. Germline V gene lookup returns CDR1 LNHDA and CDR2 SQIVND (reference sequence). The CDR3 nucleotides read TGTGCCAGTACGGGAGGGTGGTGGGGCGACAATGAGCAGTTCTTC. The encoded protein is CASTGGWWGDNEQFF.

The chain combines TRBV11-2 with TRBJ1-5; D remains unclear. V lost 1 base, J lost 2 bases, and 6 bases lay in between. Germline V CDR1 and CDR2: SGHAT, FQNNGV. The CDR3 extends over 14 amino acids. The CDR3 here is CASSLGWGNQPQHF. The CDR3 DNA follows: TGTGCCAGCAGCTTAGGGTGGGGCAATCAGCCCCAGCATTTT.

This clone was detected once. CDR3 coding DNA: TGTGCCAGCAGTTCGCCGACCTCTTCGACAGGGAGCTCCTACAATGAGCAGTTCTTC. Translation gives CASSSPTSSTGSSYNEQFF. The rearrangement uses TRBV6-2 or TRBV6-3 and TRBJ2-1; 7 bases line up with TRBD1. The CDR3 contains 19 residues. Trimming took 4 bases from V and 0 from J; bases not matched to a gene: 15. Germline-derived CDR1 and CDR2 are MNHEY and SVGEGT.